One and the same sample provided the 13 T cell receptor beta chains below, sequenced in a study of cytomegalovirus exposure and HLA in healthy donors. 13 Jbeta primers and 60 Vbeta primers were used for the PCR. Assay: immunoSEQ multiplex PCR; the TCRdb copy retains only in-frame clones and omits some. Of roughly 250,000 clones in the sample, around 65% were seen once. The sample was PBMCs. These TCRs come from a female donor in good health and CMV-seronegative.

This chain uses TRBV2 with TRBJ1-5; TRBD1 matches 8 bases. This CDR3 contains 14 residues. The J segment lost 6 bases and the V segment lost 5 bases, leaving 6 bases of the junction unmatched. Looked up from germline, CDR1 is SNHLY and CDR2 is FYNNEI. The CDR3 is CASSLDRGGQPQHF. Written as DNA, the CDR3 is TGTGCCAGCAGTCTTGACAGGGGAGGTCAGCCCCAGCATTTT.

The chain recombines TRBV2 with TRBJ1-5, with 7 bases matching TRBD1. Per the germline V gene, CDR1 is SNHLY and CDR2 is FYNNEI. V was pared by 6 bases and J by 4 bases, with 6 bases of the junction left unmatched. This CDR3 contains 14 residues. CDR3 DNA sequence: TGTGCCAGCAGCGTTACAGGGGTTAATCAGCCCCAGCATTTT. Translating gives CASSVTGVNQPQHF.

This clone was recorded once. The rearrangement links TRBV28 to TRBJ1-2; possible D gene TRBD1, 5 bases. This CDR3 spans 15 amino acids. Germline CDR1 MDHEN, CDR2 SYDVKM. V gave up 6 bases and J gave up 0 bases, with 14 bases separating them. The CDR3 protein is CASSSGGRANYGYTF. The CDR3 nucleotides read TGTGCCAGCAGCTCCGGGGGGAGAGCTAACTATGGCTACACCTTC.

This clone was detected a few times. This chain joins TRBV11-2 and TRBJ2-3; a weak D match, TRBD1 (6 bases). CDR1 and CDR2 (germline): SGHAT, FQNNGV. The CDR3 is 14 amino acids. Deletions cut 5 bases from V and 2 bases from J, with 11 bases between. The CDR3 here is CASSGGTLTDTQYF. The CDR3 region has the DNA TGTGCCAGCAGCGGTGGGACACTCACAGATACGCAGTATTTT.

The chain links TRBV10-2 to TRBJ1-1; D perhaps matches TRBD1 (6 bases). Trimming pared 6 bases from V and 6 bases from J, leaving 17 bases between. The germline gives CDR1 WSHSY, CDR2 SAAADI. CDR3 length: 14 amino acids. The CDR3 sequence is CASRIRGGDAEAFF. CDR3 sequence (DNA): TGCGCCAGCAGAATACGAGGGGGAGACGCTGAAGCTTTCTTT.

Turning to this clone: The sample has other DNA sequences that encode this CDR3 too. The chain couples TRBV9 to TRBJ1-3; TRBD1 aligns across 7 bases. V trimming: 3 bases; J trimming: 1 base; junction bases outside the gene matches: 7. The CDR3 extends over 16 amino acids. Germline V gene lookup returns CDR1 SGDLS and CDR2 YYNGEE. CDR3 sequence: CASSARQGGSGNTIYF. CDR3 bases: TGTGCCAGCAGCGCCAGACAGGGTGGTTCTGGAAACACCATATATTTT. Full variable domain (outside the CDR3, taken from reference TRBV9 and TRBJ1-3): DSGVTQTPKHLITATGQRVTLRCSPRSGDLSVYWYQQSLDQGLQFLIQYYNGEERAKGNILERFSAQQFPDLHSELNLSSLELGDSALYFCASSARQGGSGNTIYFGEGSWLTVV.

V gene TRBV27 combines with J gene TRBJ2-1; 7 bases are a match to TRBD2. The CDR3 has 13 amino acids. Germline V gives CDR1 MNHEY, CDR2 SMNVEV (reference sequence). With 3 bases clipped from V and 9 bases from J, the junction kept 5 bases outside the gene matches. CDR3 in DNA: TGTGCCAGCAGTTTTCTCCGCGGGGGTGAGCAGTTCTTC. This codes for CASSFLRGGEQFF.

This CDR3 reads CASRTSDSYEQYF. CDR3 bases: TGTGCCAGCAGAACTAGCGACTCCTACGAGCAGTACTTC. J is TRBJ2-7 and V is TRBV2; 7 nucleotides agree with TRBD2. Germline CDR1 and CDR2: SNHLY and FYNNEI. Unmatched junction bases numbered 2, after V lost 6 bases and J lost 0 bases. The CDR3 runs 13 residues.

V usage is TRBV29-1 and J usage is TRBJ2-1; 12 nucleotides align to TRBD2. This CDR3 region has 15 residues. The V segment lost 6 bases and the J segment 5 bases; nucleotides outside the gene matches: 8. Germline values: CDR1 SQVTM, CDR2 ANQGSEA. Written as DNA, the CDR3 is TGCAGCGTGAGAAAGAGACTAGCGGGAGACAATGAGCAGTTCTTC. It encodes CSVRKRLAGDNEQFF.

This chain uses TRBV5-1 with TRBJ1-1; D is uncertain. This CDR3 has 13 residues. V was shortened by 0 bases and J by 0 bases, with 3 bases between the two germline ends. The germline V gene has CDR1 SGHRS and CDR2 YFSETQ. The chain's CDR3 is CASSLGLNTEAFF. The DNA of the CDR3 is TGCGCCAGCAGCTTGGGGCTGAACACTGAAGCTTTCTTT.

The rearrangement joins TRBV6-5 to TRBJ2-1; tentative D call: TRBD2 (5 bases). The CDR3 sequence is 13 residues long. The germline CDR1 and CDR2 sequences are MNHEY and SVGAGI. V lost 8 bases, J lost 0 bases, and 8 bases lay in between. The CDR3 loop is CASWESSYNEQFF. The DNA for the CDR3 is TGTGCCAGCTGGGAGAGCTCCTACAATGAGCAGTTCTTC.

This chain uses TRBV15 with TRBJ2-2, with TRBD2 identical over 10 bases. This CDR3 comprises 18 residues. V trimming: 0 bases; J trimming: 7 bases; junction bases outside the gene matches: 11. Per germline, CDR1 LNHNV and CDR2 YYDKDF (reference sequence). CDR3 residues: CATSRDRTSGVLGGELFF. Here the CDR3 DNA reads TGTGCCACCAGCAGAGATAGGACTAGCGGAGTTTTGGGCGGGGAGCTGTTTTTT.

The CDR3 DNA reads as TGTGCCAGCAGCTTACGGGGGAATTGGGGACAAGAGACCCAGTACTTC. Translation gives CASSLRGNWGQETQYF. The chain employs TRBV11-3 and TRBJ2-5, with D perhaps matching TRBD2 (6 bases). Germline CDR1 is SGHNT and CDR2 is YENEEA. CDR3 length: 16 amino acids. Trimming left V 2 bases short and J 2 bases short, with 15 bases between.